The following is a T cell receptor beta chain sequence with its context. In its sample, this clonotype was seen a few times. Its target antigen remains unknown. Within one base of it there is no much larger clone, and no base qualities were kept. The data belong to a study of T cells after yellow fever vaccination (dated by TCRdb to about 2019). In terms of the full investigation: Libraries from fractions with low cell numbers were prepared with the SMART-Seq v4 Ultra Low Input RNA kit. To follow T-cell clones before and after both primary and booster YFV17D yellow fever vaccination, bulk TCR alpha and beta repertoires underwent longitudinal sequencing. Two healthy male donors, one aged 18 to 30 and one aged 30 to 40 years, were included in the cohort. Blood was drawn at multiple timepoints before and after primary and secondary immunization, with bulk PBMC replicates and cell subsets isolated. Study-wide findings and limitations: Only a couple of donors were included in the study, so the extent to which the findings can be generalized is limited. The secondary T-cell response was found to be weaker but faster than the primary response, with a peak reached on day 5 rather than on day 15. Most clones expanded after primary vaccination (approximately 95% of CD4 and around 89% of CD8) were re-detected after the booster, suggesting that broad memory maintenance occurred. A small fraction of clonotypes showed up in both the CD4 and CD8 compartments, probably as a result of convergent recombination. Computational filtering was required because FACS-sorted repertoires could contain abundant contaminating clonotypes from the bulk population.

Synthesis of TCR cDNA relied on 5'RACE template switching, a step that introduced a universal primer site along with unique molecular identifiers. cDNA synthesis was primed from both the TCR alpha and TCR beta constant segments. Library amplification involved two PCR steps, and the second step added sample barcodes and sequencing adapters. Sequencing of libraries was done on Illumina HiSeq 2500 (2x100 bp) or NovaSeq (2x150 bp). The study's processing was this. MIGEC was used to demultiplex reads and collapse the reads into UMI consensus sequences, and MiXCR was used for V(D)J alignment. Using edgeR on replicate PBMC samples, clonotypes were called vaccine-responding if FDR was below 0.01 and the log2 fold change was above 5 up to day 15. CD4 or CD8 identity was assigned to each bulk clonotype according to whether the clonotype was present at higher abundance in the sequenced CD4 repertoire or the sequenced CD8 repertoire. The public reads were reprocessed in TCRdb via fastp at Q25 and MiXCR, keeping in-frame beta chains. CDR3 protein sequences are deduplicated, and each keeps its most common genes and DNA. The V and J calls follow TCRdb's processing rather than the paper's. Across this sample there are under 700,000 distinct CDR3 sequences, with about a sixth seen only once. Together, the top ten hold roughly 17% of the sample.

From a lookup of the germline V gene (reference sequence), CDR1 and CDR2 are SEHNR and FQNEAQ. Taken from cysteine to phenylalanine, the CDR3 has 14 residues. Of all the DNA, just the CDR3 is kept, 42 bases in frame from base 1. The germline V end is reduced by 5 bases and the J end by 6 bases; junction bases left unmatched: 8. The treatment or condition label of this sample denotes: live attenuated yellow fever vaccine strain. At every blood-draw timepoint, two biological replicates of bulk PBMCs were collected. PBMCs were isolated from peripheral blood using a standard Ficoll-Paque protocol. TriZol was used to extract RNA from bulk PBMCs, CD4 and CD8 fractions, and dextramer-positive and dextramer-negative fractions.

The sample in question was PBMCs, obtained around 5 days after the first yellow fever vaccination. The sequence derives from a man aged 18 to 29 who received the YFV17D yellow fever vaccine. The rearrangement joined TRBV7-9 to TRBJ2-7, and TRBD1 aligns with 9 junction nucleotides. The DNA sequence reads TGTGCCAGCAGCCTGGGACAGGGTGTAGGCGAGCAGTACTTC. Its translation is CASSLGQGVGEQYF. Extended through the reference TRBV7-9 and TRBJ2-7 proteins, this CDR3 yields the full variable domain: DTGVSQNPRHKITKRGQNVTFRCDPISEHNRLYWYRQTLGQGPEFLTYFQNEAQLEKSRLLSDRFSAERPKGSFSTLEIQRTEQGDSAMYLCASSLGQGVGEQYFGPGTRLTVT.